This T cell receptor (beta chain) originates from a study of cytomegalovirus exposure and HLA in healthy donors. Whole-study findings and limits: Researchers had no immune exposure information except CMV serostatus available. As a later analysis showed, several of the most significant clusters appeared to be linked to common viral pathogens. Upon later analysis, HLA-associated TCR beta chains proved more clonally expanded than other, equally common chains. The study designated 150 to 200 TCR beta chains cytomegalovirus-associated.

This CDR3 has 16 residues. V lost 3 bases, J lost 7 bases, and 9 bases stayed unmatched. Germline V gives CDR1 LNHNV, CDR2 YYDKDF (reference sequence). Researchers ran the PCR with 60 Vbeta and 13 Jbeta primers. Assay: immunoSEQ multiplex PCR; the TCRdb copy retains only in-frame clones and omits some. Of tens of thousands of clones in the sample, more than 75% were seen once. This clone was counted once. What it binds is unknown. The chain joins TRBV15 to TRBJ2-3; TRBD2 matches at 11 bases. Sequenced sample: PBMCs. The sequence derives from a male donor in good health and CMV-seronegative. CDR3 sequence (DNA): TGTGCCACCAGCAGGGGGACTAGCGGAACTTCAAATACGCAGTATTTT. This translates into CATSRGTSGTSNTQYF.